Below are 8 T cell receptor beta chains sequenced from a single sample in a study of blood T cells in healthy people across ages. A second about 6 to 12 cycle PCR used barcoded and J-beta primers. One entry per CDR3 protein, called by TCRdb with MiXCR from the 5' RACE reads. This table has 800,000 to 950,000 distinct CDR3 sequences, 29% appearing once. These same records also appear under a second study, on T cells of mothers and their children.

Sequenced input: blood. These receptors all stem from a woman aged 40-49 years in good health.

V is TRBV27 and J is TRBJ1-1; D remains ambiguous. The CDR3 runs 13 residues. V gave up 5 bases and J gave up 0 bases, with 7 bases separating them. Looked up from germline, CDR1 is MNHEY and CDR2 is SMNVEV (reference sequence). The CDR3 DNA is TGTGCCAGCAGTCACCGGTTGAACACTGAAGCTTTCTTT. It encodes CASSHRLNTEAFF.

Remarks on this clonotype: At one boundary the junction diverges from the germline segment, which might be a read error. The chain uses TRBV7-2 and TRBJ1-5; D gene uncertain. The CDR3 contains 12 residues. Germline-derived CDR1 and CDR2 are SGHTA and FQGNSA. The CDR3 DNA sequence: TGTGCCAGCAGCTCGGGGAATCGGCCCCAGCATTTT. It specifies CASSSGNRPQHF.

This clonotype was seen ten or more times. A much larger clone is a single base away; this may be a read error. The chain uses TRBV2 and TRBJ2-1; D is ambiguous. The better agreement between TRBJ2-7 and the DNA end casts doubt on the J call. This CDR3 has 16 amino acids. CDR1 is SNHLY and CDR2 is FYNNEI in the germline V gene. In DNA, the CDR3 is TGTGCCAGCAGTTCCCGAGCTAGATTTTCCTACAATGAGCAGTACTTC. The encoded protein is CASSSRARFSYNEQYF.

Many counts were recorded for this clonotype. CDR3 in DNA: TGCAGTGCTAGAGTTCGCGGGACAGGGGGCAAGGGCGAGCAGTACTTC. Its protein product is CSARVRGTGGKGEQYF. This chain joins TRBV20-1 and TRBJ2-7; TRBD1 aligns across 12 bases. This CDR3 is 16 amino acids long. Germline V CDR1 and CDR2: DFQATT, SNEGSKA (reference sequence). V gave up 1 base and J gave up 6 bases; unmatched junction bases: 10.

V usage is TRBV15 and J usage is TRBJ2-7, with TRBD1 matching 10 bases. CDR1 and CDR2 (germline): LNHNV, YYDKDF (reference sequence). The J segment lost 0 bases and the V segment lost 0 bases, leaving 2 bases of the junction unmatched. This CDR3 is built from 16 residues. The CDR3 sequence: CATSRDRTGGSYEQYF. The CDR3 DNA reads TGTGCCACCAGCAGAGATAGGACAGGGGGCTCCTACGAGCAGTACTTC.

This sequence joins TRBV28 and TRBJ2-7; TRBD1 matches 10 bases. The ends lost 5 bases at V and 8 bases at J; junction bases unmatched: 9. This CDR3 spans 14 amino acids. Germline-derived CDR1 and CDR2 are MDHEN and SYDVKM. As DNA, the CDR3 is TGTGCCAGCAGTCCCCCGGGACAGGGGCTCAAGCAGTACTTC. Protein: CASSPPGQGLKQYF.

This clonotype has a handful of counts. The rearrangement joins TRBV12-3 or TRBV12-4 to TRBJ1-5; D not certain. The CDR3 contains 15 residues. The V gene lost 1 base and the J gene lost 9 bases, with 16 bases spanning the gap. The CDR3 coding sequence is TGTGCCAGCAGTTTAGTGGGCACCCCCAGGTCGCCCCAGCATTTT. Its protein product is CASSLVGTPRSPQHF.

This clonotype was counted many times. The rearrangement joins TRBV12-3 or TRBV12-4 to TRBJ1-5; D is uncertain. The CDR3 covers 14 residues. V was cut by 6 bases and J by 0 bases, with 9 bases left in between. This CDR3 is CASSPVYSNQPQHF. The DNA for the CDR3 is TGTGCCAGCAGCCCAGTCTATAGCAATCAGCCCCAGCATTTT.